This T cell receptor (beta chain) was obtained from a study of blood T cell repertoires in COVID-19. The protocol was immunoSEQ multiplex PCR, while the TCRdb copy is restricted to in-frame clones and leaves out a portion. The profile shows about 63,000 clones, more than 80% of them singletons. After removal of 1 base from V and 7 bases from J, the junction contained 6 bases not matched to a gene. This CDR3 comprises 16 residues. Germline V lookup: CDR1 SGHDN, CDR2 FVKESK. The source material was peripheral blood. V usage is TRBV14 and J usage is TRBJ1-4; 10 bases are shared with TRBD1. The clonotype was recovered from a man aged 55 to 70 with COVID-19, enrolled during active disease. CDR3 sequence: CASSQGQRTGGEKLFF. As DNA, the CDR3 is TGTGCCAGCAGCCAAGGACAGAGGACAGGGGGTGAAAAACTGTTTTTT.